The 31 T cell receptor beta chains listed next were all sequenced from one sample in a study of PD-1 blockade in mismatch repair-deficient tumors. Some clones are missing from TCRdb's copy, which holds only in-frame ones; the method was immunoSEQ multiplex PCR. The table lists around 130,000 clones, roughly 90% of them singletons. The input for sequencing was peripheral blood, taken 70 to 73 weeks after starting pembrolizumab. The receptors were sampled from an adult with mismatch repair-deficient cancer.

The V call is TRBV5-1, the J call TRBJ1-4; no clear D. Per the germline V gene, CDR1 is SGHRS and CDR2 is YFSETQ. V was cut by 1 base and J by 0 bases, with 7 bases left in between. The CDR3 contains 15 residues. CDR3 DNA: TGCGCCAGCAGCTTGACCGGATCAACTAATGAAAAACTGTTTTTT. Translating it yields CASSLTGSTNEKLFF.

This clone occurred a few times. The chain couples TRBV4-1 to TRBJ2-7; maybe TRBD2 (5 bases). CDR1 and CDR2 from the germline V gene are MGHRA and YSYEKL. The ends were cut back, 2 bases at V and 3 bases at J, with 14 bases in the middle. The CDR3 is 15 amino acids. Here the CDR3 reads CASSQTTGSGYEQYF. The CDR3 region has the DNA TGCGCCAGCAGCCAAACGACGGGGAGCGGCTACGAGCAGTACTTC.

CDR3 in amino acids: CSVEFPGTSYEQYF. CDR3 DNA sequence: TGCAGCGTTGAATTTCCCGGGACTAGCTACGAGCAGTACTTC. The chain joins TRBV29-1 to TRBJ2-7; 8 bases are shared with TRBD2. Germline V gives CDR1 SQVTM, CDR2 ANQGSEA. Unmatched junction bases numbered 6, after V lost 2 bases and J lost 3 bases. The CDR3 has 14 amino acids.

This chain connects TRBV13 to TRBJ1-2; D unclear. The CDR3 runs to 13 residues. Germline V gives CDR1 PRHDT, CDR2 FYEKMQ (reference sequence). With 5 bases removed from V and 4 bases from J, the gap between germline ends came to 11 bases. CDR3 nucleotides: TGTGCCAGCAGCCCCCGGCGGGCCTATGGCTACACCTTC. Its protein product is CASSPRRAYGYTF. Full variable domain (missing parts from reference TRBV13 and TRBJ1-2): AAGVIQSPRHLIKEKRETATLKCYPIPRHDTVYWYQQGPGQDPQFLISFYEKMQSDKGSIPDRFSAQQFSDYHSELNMSSLELGDSALYFCASSPRRAYGYTFGSGTRLTVV.

This clone was detected a few times. The chain employs TRBV27 and TRBJ2-7; no clear D. From germline, CDR1 is MNHEY and CDR2 SMNVEV (reference sequence). V was trimmed by 2 bases and J by 5 bases, leaving 10 bases between them. The CDR3 spans 13 residues. Here the CDR3 DNA reads TGTGCCAGCAGTTTAACCCCATCCAACGAGCAGTACTTC. This gives the protein CASSLTPSNEQYF.

The sample holds one count of this clone. The chain recombines TRBV5-4 with TRBJ1-1; maybe TRBD1 (5 bases). V gave up 0 bases and J gave up 1 base, with 13 bases separating them. The CDR3 consists of 16 residues. CDR1 and CDR2 from the germline V gene are SGHNT and YYREEE (reference sequence). This chain's CDR3 is CASSLAGRIQNTEAFF. As DNA, the CDR3 is TGTGCCAGCAGCTTGGCAGGGAGAATTCAGAACACTGAAGCTTTCTTT.

The chain joins TRBV5-1 to TRBJ2-2, with TRBD2 matching 9 bases. The germline CDR1 and CDR2 sequences are SGHRS and YFSETQ. This CDR3 spans 17 amino acids. V was pared by 4 bases and J by 0 bases, with 7 bases of the junction left unmatched. CDR3 bases: TGCGCCAGCAGCAGCTCGACTAGCGGAGCGAACACCGGGGAGCTGTTTTTT. It is translated as CASSSSTSGANTGELFF.

The chain carries TRBV21-1 and TRBJ1-1. TRBV21-1 is tagged as a pseudogene. The CDR3 is 16 residues long. The CDR3 coding sequence is TGTGCCAGCAGCACCACCAGGAGGACGGTGAACACTGAAGCTTTCTTT. Residues: CASSTTRRTVNTEAFF.

The chain's CDR3 is CASSIIAGGGETQYF. DNA for the CDR3: TGTGCCAGCAGCATTATAGCGGGAGGAGGAGAGACCCAGTACTTC. The V call is TRBV27, the J call TRBJ2-5; 10 nucleotides match TRBD2. The V gene end was trimmed by 6 bases and the J gene end by 4 bases; junction bases not matched to a gene: 8. Germline values: CDR1 MNHEY, CDR2 SMNVEV (reference sequence). CDR3 length: 15 residues.

This rearrangement joins TRBV4-1 to TRBJ2-2; a possible D gene is TRBD2 (6 bases). CDR3 size: 16 residues. Looked up from germline, CDR1 is MGHRA and CDR2 is YSYEKL. V lost 0 bases to trimming and J lost 2 bases, with 10 bases between them. The CDR3 bases are TGCGCCAGCAGCCAAGATCCGGGACTTAACACCGGGGAGCTGTTTTTT. Amino acid sequence: CASSQDPGLNTGELFF.

This clone was found once. A read error may produce the germline difference seen at one junction end. The CDR3 region has the DNA TGTGCTAGCAGCTTAGCGCCGGGGACGGGCGGGGAGCTGTTTTTT. Amino acid sequence: CASSLAPGTGGELFF. J is TRBJ2-2 and V is TRBV7-7, with D perhaps matching TRBD1 or TRBD2 (5 bases each). This CDR3 has 15 residues. Germline V CDR1 and CDR2: SSHAT, FNYEAQ (reference sequence).

This clone was found once. V gene TRBV28 combines with J gene TRBJ2-7; no firm D call. V lost 7 bases to trimming and J lost 1 base, with 14 bases between them. CDR1 and CDR2 (germline): MDHEN, SYDVKM. The CDR3 covers 14 residues. The DNA for the CDR3 is TGTGCCAGCACTACCCCCCGTCAGTCCTACGAGCAGTACTTC. Its translation is CASTTPRQSYEQYF. Supplemented by reference TRBV28 and TRBJ2-7, the full variable domain reads DVKVTQSSRYLVKRTGEKVFLECVQDMDHENMFWYRQDPGLGLRLIYFSYDVKMKEKGDIPEGYSVSREKKERFSLILESASTNQTSMYLCASTTPRQSYEQYFGPGTRLTVT.

The chain has TRBV13 and TRBJ1-1, with 7 bases matching TRBD1. V shed 2 bases and J 6 bases; nucleotides not matched to a gene: 9. Germline CDR1 PRHDT, CDR2 FYEKMQ (reference sequence). CDR3 length: 15 residues. The CDR3 spells CASSLLDRAPPEAFF. DNA for the CDR3: TGTGCCAGCAGCTTACTTGACAGGGCCCCACCTGAAGCTTTCTTT. Drawing the rest from reference TRBV13 and TRBJ1-1, the complete variable domain is AAGVIQSPRHLIKEKRETATLKCYPIPRHDTVYWYQQGPGQDPQFLISFYEKMQSDKGSIPDRFSAQQFSDYHSELNMSSLELGDSALYFCASSLLDRAPPEAFFGQGTRLTVV.

The chain is built from TRBV28 and TRBJ2-2; the D gene is possibly TRBD2 (6 bases). The CDR3 is 20 residues long. V lost 2 bases to trimming and J lost 7 bases, with 29 bases between them. Germline loops: CDR1 MDHEN, CDR2 SYDVKM. CDR3 protein: CASSLPTPGTPDKEVGELFF. DNA for the CDR3: TGTGCCAGCAGTTTACCCACTCCCGGGACTCCAGATAAAGAGGTCGGGGAGCTGTTTTTT.

The rearrangement joins TRBV11-3 to TRBJ2-2, with D hard to call. Germline CDR1 SGHNT, CDR2 YENEEA. Trimming left V 3 bases short and J 4 bases short, with 6 bases between. The CDR3 is made up of 13 amino acids. CDR3 residues: CASSFKATGELFF. The CDR3 DNA reads TGTGCCAGCAGCTTCAAGGCCACCGGGGAGCTGTTTTTT.

This clone was recorded only once. DNA of the CDR3: TGTGCCAGCTCACCAGGACAGGGGAGCTCCTACGAGCAGTACTTC. It codes for CASSPGQGSSYEQYF. V and J are TRBV18 and TRBJ2-7; 9 bases are a match to TRBD1. The CDR3 contains 15 residues. The junction had 2 bases not matched to a gene; V was cut back by 2 bases and J by 0 bases. Looked up from germline, CDR1 is KGHSH and CDR2 is LQKENI.

The V and J genes are TRBV5-4 and TRBJ1-2, with D possibly TRBD1 on 6 matching bases. The ends were cut back, 3 bases at V and 3 bases at J, with 18 bases in the middle. Germline V lookup: CDR1 SGHNT, CDR2 YYREEE (reference sequence). The CDR3 runs 16 residues. The CDR3: CASSSRDNLADYGYTF. As DNA, the CDR3 is TGTGCCAGCAGCTCACGGGACAATTTAGCGGACTATGGCTACACCTTC.

The chain combines TRBV28 with TRBJ1-4; 9 positions match TRBD1. This CDR3 spans 17 amino acids. Germline CDR1 is MDHEN and CDR2 is SYDVKM. V gave up 5 bases and J gave up 9 bases; unmatched junction bases: 16. CDR3 nucleotides: TGTGCCAGCAGTGTTCGAGATTTCCGGGACAGGGTGAAAAAACTGTTTTTT. It codes for CASSVRDFRDRVKKLFF.

The chain carries TRBV4-1 and TRBJ2-5; D may be TRBD1 or TRBD2 (5 bases each). The CDR3 consists of 16 residues. V was trimmed by 4 bases and J by 4 bases, leaving 19 bases between them. In germline, CDR1 is MGHRA, CDR2 YSYEKL. In DNA form, the CDR3 reads TGCGCCAGCAGCCCCTGGGCAGGGAAAGGGACAGAGACCCAGTACTTC. This gives the protein CASSPWAGKGTETQYF.

The chain links TRBV28 to TRBJ1-2, with 8 bases matching TRBD1. Germline CDR1 reads MDHEN; CDR2 reads SYDVKM. The CDR3 contains 19 residues. J lost 5 bases, V lost 7 bases, and 24 bases had no gene match. The CDR3 protein is CASTTADRAKTTHPYGYTF. CDR3 nucleotide sequence: TGTGCCAGCACCACCGCGGACAGGGCCAAAACAACCCACCCATATGGCTACACCTTC.

For this clone: The same CDR3 arises from other DNA sequences in this sample as well. CDR3 in DNA: TGTGCCAGCAGTCTCGGACTAGCTCCGTACAATGAGCAGTTCTTC. This codes for CASSLGLAPYNEQFF. This chain connects TRBV27 to TRBJ2-1, with TRBD2 matching over 8 bases. CDR1 MNHEY and CDR2 SMNVEV come from the germline V gene (reference sequence). Losses at the gene ends were 5 bases for V and 4 bases for J; bases not matched to a gene: 7. The length of the CDR3 is 15 residues.

V gene TRBV9 combines with J gene TRBJ1-5; a possible D gene is TRBD1 (5 bases). The CDR3 extends over 14 amino acids. From germline, CDR1 is SGDLS and CDR2 YYNGEE. V lost 0 bases and J lost 9, with 13 bases in between. The CDR3 DNA reads as TGTGCCAGCAGCGTAGGGGGAGGGACGGCGCCCCAGCATTTT. This sequence encodes CASSVGGGTAPQHF.

V is TRBV27 and J is TRBJ2-2; D gene unclear. V was cut by 2 bases and J by 6 bases, with 7 bases left in between. From germline, CDR1 is MNHEY and CDR2 SMNVEV (reference sequence). This CDR3 is 13 amino acids long. CDR3 DNA sequence: TGTGCCAGCAGTTTAGGGCGCTCCGGGGAGCTGTTTTTT. It yields the protein CASSLGRSGELFF.

The chain has TRBV19 and TRBJ2-4, with 8 bases fitting TRBD1. Germline loops: CDR1 LNHDA, CDR2 SQIVND (reference sequence). The CDR3 length is 18 residues. V was clipped by 3 bases and J by 1 base; unmatched bases: 11. The CDR3, as DNA: TGTGCCAGTAGTATTTCATCCTTCCAGGGGGCTGCCAAAAACATTCAGTACTTC. Its protein is CASSISSFQGAAKNIQYF.

The chain uses TRBV6-5 and TRBJ2-1; maybe TRBD1 (5 bases). Trimming removed 1 base at V and 3 bases at J, with 7 bases between. This CDR3 contains 14 residues. Germline-derived CDR1 and CDR2 are MNHEY and SVGAGI. The CDR3 loop is CASSYLDNYNEQFF. DNA for the CDR3: TGTGCCAGCAGTTACTTGGACAACTACAATGAGCAGTTCTTC.

V usage is TRBV27 and J usage is TRBJ2-1, with D unresolved. This CDR3 region has 15 residues. Germline V lookup: CDR1 MNHEY, CDR2 SMNVEV (reference sequence). Trimming shortened V by 3 bases and J by 4 bases, and 13 bases separated the two germline ends. The CDR3 DNA reads as TGTGCCAGCAGTTTCGGCAGTACGCTTTACAATGAGCAGTTCTTC. Protein: CASSFGSTLYNEQFF.

The chain recombines TRBV4-3 with TRBJ2-2; no definite D call. Germline V gives CDR1 LGHNA, CDR2 YSLEER. The CDR3 spans 17 residues. Trimming shortened V by 0 bases and J by 4 bases, and 15 bases separated the two germline ends. The CDR3, as DNA: TGCGCCAGCAGCCAAGATCTGTCAATTGGTGCCACCGGGGAGCTGTTTTTT. Protein: CASSQDLSIGATGELFF.

This chain uses TRBV30 with TRBJ1-3; no clear D gene. The germline gives CDR1 GTSNPN, CDR2 SVGIG (reference sequence). The V end was cut by 4 bases, the J end by 7 bases, with 17 bases between. The CDR3 is 14 residues long. In nucleotides, the CDR3 is TGTGCCTGGAAAAGAGCGGGTCTTCTCAACACCATATATTTT. Translating it yields CAWKRAGLLNTIYF. The full variable domain, its missing parts supplied by reference TRBV30 and TRBJ1-3, is SQTIHQWPATLVQPVGSPLSLECTVEGTSNPNLYWYRQAAGRGLQLLFYSVGIGQISSEVPQNLSASRPQDRQFILSSKKLLLSDSGFYLCAWKRAGLLNTIYFGEGSWLTVV.

This chain connects TRBV29-1 to TRBJ1-1; a possible D gene is TRBD1 (6 bases). CDR1 is SQVTM, CDR2 ANQGSEA, per germline. The CDR3 loop spans 14 amino acids. The ends were cut back, 6 bases at V and 1 base at J, with 15 bases in the middle. The CDR3 protein is CSVAPGDTNTEAFF. As DNA, the CDR3 is TGCAGCGTGGCCCCAGGGGACACGAACACTGAAGCTTTCTTT.

This clone was observed a handful of times. The rearrangement joins TRBV12-5 to TRBJ2-7, with 9 bases aligning to TRBD2. The CDR3 contains 16 residues. V lost 5 bases to trimming and J lost 0 bases; unmatched junction nucleotides: 8. Per the germline V gene, CDR1 is LGHNT and CDR2 is FRNRAP. CDR3: CASGQTSGLASYEQYF. The CDR3, as DNA: TGTGCTAGTGGTCAAACCTCGGGACTAGCCTCCTACGAGCAGTACTTC. The full variable domain, with the rest looked up from reference TRBV12-5 and TRBJ2-7, is DARVTQTPRHKVTEMGQEVTMRCQPILGHNTVFWYRQTMMQGLELLAYFRNRAPLDDSGMPKDRFSAEMPDATLATLKIQPSEPRDSAVYFCASGQTSGLASYEQYFGPGTRLTVT.

The chain uses TRBV7-8 and TRBJ1-1; D is unclear. V was pared by 3 bases and J by 1 base, with 9 bases between. The CDR3 consists of 14 residues. CDR1 is SGHVS and CDR2 is FQNEAQ in the germline V gene. CDR3 in amino acids: CASSFDTKNTEAFF. The DNA for the CDR3 is TGTGCCAGCAGCTTTGACACTAAGAACACTGAAGCTTTCTTT.